The rows below give T cell receptor beta chains drawn from one sample of a study of T-cell reconstitution after alpha-beta-depleted transplantation in children. TCRdb recomputed calls from the PCR reads with MiXCR, one row per CDR3 protein. The repertoire includes a few hundred thousand distinct CDR3 sequences, 10% of them detected once, and 2% to 2.5% sits in the top ten. This sample comprised PBMCs from the stem cell graft donor, obtained from the stem cell graft. All receptors come from a human donor who donated a stem cell graft to a child with acute lymphoblastic leukemia. CDR3s include the opening cysteine and the closing phenylalanine or tryptophan. Fields, in order: J gene, V gene, clone size, D gene, CDR3 protein, CDR3 DNA. A D gene is named only where the DNA matches it firmly. Expanded clones are given a class, and other clones once, few, many or no size at all.

TRBJ2-3	TRBV27	many	TRBD2	CASTGLAGGPAPDTQYF	TGTGCCAGCACCGGACTAGCGGGAGGGCCAGCCCCAGATACGCAGTATTTT
TRBJ2-5	TRBV20-1	few	-	CSAVGSQETQYF	TGCAGTGCTGTGGGATCTCAAGAGACCCAGTACTTC
TRBJ2-5	TRBV6-6	many	-	CASSTGPQTQYF	TGTGCCAGCAGTACCGGGCCCCAGACCCAGTACTTC
TRBJ2-2	TRBV28	many	TRBD1	CASSSGQGNTGELFF	TGTGCCAGCAGCTCGGGACAGGGAAACACCGGGGAGCTGTTTTTT
TRBJ2-5	TRBV6-1	many	TRBD2	CASSPSWAGGPKQTQYF	TGTGCCAGCAGTCCCTCCTGGGCGGGAGGGCCTAAACAGACCCAGTACTTC
TRBJ2-1	TRBV5-6	many	TRBD1	CASSLAGTGNLLSSYNEQFF	TGTGCCAGCAGCTTGGCCGGGACAGGGAACCTCCTGAGCTCCTACAATGAGCAGTTCTTC
TRBJ1-3	TRBV28	many	-	CASGSRAVGNTIYF	TGTGCCAGCGGCTCCAGGGCTGTTGGAAACACCATATATTTT
TRBJ1-1	TRBV28	few	-	CASSRLRLGGTEAFF	TGTGCCAGCAGCCGACTCCGACTGGGGGGCACTGAAGCTTTCTTT
TRBJ1-1	TRBV5-5	-	TRBD1	CASSLGIRAGGNTEAFF	TGTGCCAGCAGCTTGGGGATTAGGGCAGGGGGCAACACTGAAGCTTTCTTT
TRBJ2-3	TRBV29-1	few	-	CSVEPTAGDTQYF	TGCAGCGTTGAACCGACGGCGGGGGATACGCAGTATTTT
TRBJ2-7	TRBV7-9	few	TRBD2	CASSQVRGDYEQYF	TGTGCCAGCAGCCAGGTACGGGGGGACTACGAGCAGTACTTC
TRBJ1-3	TRBV19	few	-	CASSVMGDSGNTIYF	TGTGCCAGCTCCGTGATGGGGGACTCTGGAAACACCATATATTTT
TRBJ2-1	TRBV12-3/TRBV12-4	few	TRBD1	CASSGQGGPYMEQFF	TGTGCCAGCAGTGGACAGGGGGGCCCCTACATGGAGCAGTTCTTC
TRBJ2-7	TRBV7-2	-	-	CASSTSGLLSYEQYF	TGTGCCAGCAGTACCTCGGGACTCCTCTCCTACGAGCAGTACTTC
TRBJ2-2	TRBV29-1	few	-	CSAQQGTGELFF	TGCAGCGCCCAACAGGGTACTGGGGAGCTGTTTTTT
TRBJ2-5	TRBV5-1	-	-	CASSQTRPQETQYF	TGCGCCAGCAGCCAAACACGACCCCAAGAGACCCAGTACTTC
TRBJ2-1	TRBV27	few	TRBD2	CASSPVAGGSNEQFF	TGTGCCAGCAGTCCCGTAGCGGGAGGGTCTAATGAGCAGTTCTTC
TRBJ2-1	TRBV10-1	-	TRBD2	CASSEPRGLAGDSEQFF	TGCGCCAGCAGTGAGCCCCGGGGACTAGCGGGAGACAGTGAGCAGTTCTTC
TRBJ2-4	TRBV4-3	once	TRBD2	CASSRHPTSGENSQYF	TGCGCCAGCAGCCGACACCCCACTAGCGGGGAAAACAGTCAGTACTTC
TRBJ2-2	TRBV27	-	-	CASSYVVGELFF	TGTGCCAGCAGTTACGTAGTCGGGGAGCTGTTTTTT
TRBJ2-2	TRBV7-2	many	-	CASSLFGRNTGELFF	TGTGCCAGCAGCTTATTCGGGCGTAACACCGGGGAGCTGTTTTTT
TRBJ1-4	TRBV7-2	few	-	CASTLTGIDEKLFF	TGTGCCAGCACCCTTACAGGGATCGATGAAAAACTGTTTTTT
TRBJ2-1	TRBV7-2	few	TRBD2	CASSPGTSFGDEQFF	TGTGCCAGCAGCCCCGGGACTAGCTTCGGAGATGAGCAGTTCTTC
TRBJ2-7	TRBV4-3	many	TRBD2	CASSPTSGSSYEQYF	TGCGCCAGCAGCCCCACTAGCGGGAGCTCCTACGAGCAGTACTTC
TRBJ2-1	TRBV11-1	few	TRBD2	CASSVLAGGRPLGQFF	TGTGCCAGCAGCGTATTAGCGGGAGGGCGCCCTTTAGGGCAGTTCTTC
TRBJ2-6	TRBV18	-	TRBD2	CASSPGQGGSPGANVLTF	TGTGCCAGCTCACCAGGCCAGGGAGGGAGTCCTGGGGCCAACGTCCTGACTTTC
TRBJ2-7	TRBV20-1	-	TRBD1	CSARPQGAPWDEQYF	TGCAGTGCTAGGCCCCAGGGGGCGCCTTGGGACGAGCAGTACTTC
TRBJ1-2	TRBV12-3/TRBV12-4	-	-	CASSPGPVAPGYGYTF	TGTGCCAGCAGTCCGGGACCTGTGGCCCCCGGCTATGGCTACACCTTC